The TCR beta chain described here comes from a study of beta chain features in type 1 diabetes (dated by TCRdb to 2017 to 2018). For the study in its entirety: Mean age, gender distribution, total cell number and subset yield did not differ between patients and healthy donors. A total of 107,917,701 sorted cells were examined across all samples, and RNA yield correlated strongly with the number of cells per subset. The study compared the TCRB repertoires of sorted circulating CD4+ T cell subsets in recently diagnosed type 1 diabetes patients with those in matched healthy donors. Naive and central memory subsets were obtained from all 30 or so donors, but regulatory and stem cell-like memory subsets were isolated from only 8 patients and roughly eight healthy donors.

Each donor gave one peripheral blood draw, averaging approximately 110 mL, which was collected into heparinised tubes. A BD FACSAria II was used to sort naive, central memory, regulatory and stem cell-like memory CD4+ T cells with a panel that included CD45RO, CCR7, CD25, CD127, CD95 and CD27. A purity above 95% was achieved for all sorted populations. Right away, PBMCs were isolated by Lymphoprep density gradient centrifugation and were stained directly, with no culture step. Samples were stained and sorted in pairs, with one healthy donor and one patient per experiment, so that batch effects were minimized. The germline V gene encodes CDR1 SNHLY and CDR2 FYNNEI. Measured from the cysteine to the phenylalanine, the CDR3 is 14 residues long. The only DNA kept is the CDR3, 42 bases in frame from the first base. Note on this clone: Which antigen it targets is not known. The sample holds no much larger clone one base away, and base qualities are not on file.

The entire amount of isolated RNA was reverse transcribed using the High Capacity cDNA Reverse Transcription Kit, so the sequenced TCRB transcripts were expressed ones. Deep immunoSEQ sequencing was applied to naive, central memory and regulatory T cell samples, giving an average of roughly 3.5 million total reads per sample. After sorted cells were lysed in RLT buffer, RNA was extracted with DNase-treated RNeasy Micro or Mini kits, with the choice depending on cell number. Each cell subset was processed separately to prevent cross-contamination, with patient and healthy donor samples processed together. Using the immunoSEQ multiplex PCR, TCRB sequences were amplified from cDNA into 87-bp fragments spanning the CDR3 region. The amplicons were sequenced using the Illumina HiSeq platform. The paper's data handling went like this. Synthetic template baselines were used to correct PCR bias computationally, reads within Hamming distance 2 were collapsed together, and singletons that could not be merged were discarded. Reads were aligned against IMGT so that V, D and J genes, CDR3 length and insertions or deletions at six rearrangement sites could be assigned. Within each subset, clonotype counts were normalized to sorted cell number, after which true diversity and Gini coefficients were computed with the tcR R package. The overlap coefficient, calculated on TCRB nucleotide sequences, was used to measure repertoire sharing. As a proxy for the pre-selection repertoire, out-of-frame TCRB sequences from naive cells were analyzed. As stored in TCRdb, this immuneACCESS dataset retains in-frame rearrangements with V and J assigned. A fraction of the clones does not appear; measured against another copy, unresolved V genes explain less than half of the discrepancy, and the remainder lacks a known reason. Clone size and the V and J calls come from that table; the DNA yielded D and trimming. The sample table contains some 150,000 clones; only one count was recorded for about 9.4% of them. The ten most abundant clones make up roughly 1.4% of the sample.

What the work shows at the level of the full study, not this receptor alone: Type 1 diabetes patients showed a moderate but significant shortening of TCRB CDR3 length in all four CD4+ subsets. The naive, central memory and regulatory TCRB repertoires appeared to resemble one another more closely among patients than among healthy donors. At VDJ recombination sites, patients with type 1 diabetes made fewer insertions and deleted more nucleotides, a pattern implying thymic rearrangement abnormalities. PCR may preferentially amplify shorter templates, but because patient and control samples were amplified and corrected together, any resulting skew would affect both groups equally. Sequencing cDNA rather than genomic DNA could over-represent highly expressing activated cells, although activation and CD3 levels did not differ between groups. Only small numbers of individuals were included in the HLA sub-analyses, which left unresolved whether HLA type had any influence on TCRB rearrangement.

The TCR comes from a man aged 18 to 30 in good health. The sample was naive CD4+ T cells from blood. This specimen's cell subset or site label, per the study, means: true naive CD4+ T cells. The chain joins TRBV2 to TRBJ2-5, and 7 bases in between align with TRBD1. The J call is uncertain, as TRBJ2-7 better fits the DNA end. The CDR3 region reads CAGRAQGPPSEQYF. The sequenced DNA: TGTGCCGGACGGGCACAGGGGCCGCCCAGCGAGCAGTACTTC.